Below, 29 T cell receptor beta chains from the same sample are listed, as sequenced in a study of cytotoxic CD8 clonotypes in ibrutinib-treated CLL. Clones were read by immunoSEQ multiplex PCR, and TCRdb kept only the in-frame ones, dropping some. The sample lists 110,000 or so clones, under 70% seen once, with 35% to 40% in the top ten. Material: PBMCs, obtained after 24 months of ibrutinib treatment. The receptors were sampled from a human donor with chronic lymphocytic leukemia.

J is TRBJ1-1 and V is TRBV30; 10 bases match TRBD1. The germline CDR1 and CDR2 sequences are GTSNPN and SVGIG (reference sequence). V shed 4 bases and J 5 bases; nucleotides not matched to a gene: 7. There are 14 residues in the CDR3. In nucleotides, the CDR3 is TGTGCCTGGACCCTGGGGACAGGGGAAACTGAAGCTTTCTTT. Its translation is CAWTLGTGETEAFF.

The sample holds a few counts of this clone. CDR3 sequence reads: CASSLNAGSSGYTF. The DNA of the CDR3 is TGTGCCAGTAGTCTTAATGCAGGGTCCAGTGGCTACACCTTC. The chain joins TRBV19 to TRBJ1-2; D possibly corresponds to TRBD1 (5 bases). V dropped 5 bases and J dropped 7 bases, with 17 bases sitting between them. The germline gives CDR1 LNHDA, CDR2 SQIVND (reference sequence). CDR3 length equals 14 residues.

In its sample, this clone was seen once. The V gene is TRBV30, the J gene TRBJ1-4; possible D gene TRBD1, 5 bases. Trimming removed 8 bases from V and 4 bases from J, with 14 bases in between. CDR3 length: 13 residues. The germline V gene encodes CDR1 GTSNPN and CDR2 SVGIG (reference sequence). The CDR3 region is CASRDPFNEKLFF. The CDR3 region has the DNA TGTGCCAGTCGGGACCCCTTTAATGAAAAACTGTTTTTT.

This chain uses TRBV5-1 with TRBJ2-1, with D possibly called TRBD1 or TRBD2 (5 bases each). Trimming pared 0 bases from V and 6 bases from J, leaving 13 bases between. This CDR3 has 15 amino acids. The germline gives CDR1 SGHRS, CDR2 YFSETQ. Written as DNA, the CDR3 is TGCGCCAGCAGCTTGGCCGGGACGGTTATCAATGAGCAGTTCTTC. Its translation is CASSLAGTVINEQFF.

The chain employs TRBV6-6 and TRBJ2-7; TRBD1 aligns across 9 bases. Germline assignment: CDR1 MNHNY and CDR2 SVGAGI (reference sequence). The CDR3 totals 14 residues. With 7 bases clipped from V and 6 bases from J, the junction kept 10 bases outside the gene matches. The CDR3 sequence: CASTPGDRASEQYF. The CDR3 nucleotides are TGTGCCAGCACCCCAGGGGACAGGGCGTCCGAGCAGTACTTC.

There are a few counts of this clone. It is likely a read error: a sequence one base away is far more abundant. CDR3 in amino acids: CAWSGAGGELFF. The CDR3 DNA reads as TGTGCCTGGAGCGGCGCGGGCGGGGAGCTGTTTTTT. The chain joins TRBV30 to TRBJ2-2; tentative D call: TRBD2 (5 bases). This CDR3 has 12 residues. CDR1 is GTSNPN, CDR2 SVGIG, per germline (reference sequence). V gave up 3 bases and J gave up 7 bases, with 9 bases separating them. Full variable domain (outside the CDR3, taken from reference TRBV30 and TRBJ2-2): SQTIHQWPATLVQPVGSPLSLECTVEGTSNPNLYWYRQAAGRGLQLLFYSVGIGQISSEVPQNLSASRPQDRQFILSSKKLLLSDSGFYLCAWSGAGGELFFGEGSRLTVL.

V and J are TRBV10-3 and TRBJ1-2; D possibly corresponds to TRBD1 (6 bases). V lost 6 bases and J 5 bases, leaving 22 bases between the germline ends. This CDR3 region has 16 residues. Germline V gene lookup returns CDR1 ENHRY and CDR2 SYGVKD. CDR3 DNA sequence: TGTGCCATCAGAGACCAGGACAGCCCGGTCCCATATGGCTACACCTTC. Protein sequence: CAIRDQDSPVPYGYTF.

The chain has TRBV27 and TRBJ2-4; D is ambiguous. Germline V lookup: CDR1 MNHEY, CDR2 SMNVEV (reference sequence). CDR3 length equals 17 residues. V lost 0 bases to trimming and J lost 0 bases, with 12 bases between them. The DNA of the CDR3 is TGTGCCAGCAGTTTATCGGGTCGACCACTAGCCAAAAACATTCAGTACTTC. Translated: CASSLSGRPLAKNIQYF.

This chain uses TRBV30 with TRBJ1-2; D may be TRBD1 (5 bases). This CDR3 has 11 amino acids. V was pared by 8 bases and J by 5 bases, with 12 bases between. Germline loops: CDR1 GTSNPN, CDR2 SVGIG (reference sequence). The CDR3 protein is CAGKGLYGYTF. In DNA form, the CDR3 reads TGTGCCGGAAAGGGGCTTTATGGCTACACCTTC.

The chain joins TRBV7-9 to TRBJ2-1; 8 bases line up with TRBD1. V shed 6 bases and J 6 bases; nucleotides not matched to a gene: 7. Germline V lookup: CDR1 SEHNR, CDR2 FQNEAQ (reference sequence). CDR3 length equals 14 residues. The DNA of the CDR3 is TGTGCCAGCAGGCTGGACAGGGCGGGCAATGAGCAGTTCTTC. Its protein is CASRLDRAGNEQFF.

The chain uses TRBV7-2 and TRBJ1-2; TRBD1 matches 7 bases. The CDR3 is 14 residues long. From germline, CDR1 is SGHTA and CDR2 FQGNSA. With V trimmed by 2 bases and J by 7 bases, 7 bases remained unmatched. This chain's CDR3 is CASSLRQGTGGYTF. As DNA, the CDR3 is TGTGCCAGCAGCTTACGACAGGGAACGGGTGGCTACACCTTC.

The CDR3 DNA follows: TGTGCCAGCAGAGGGAGGTTATATGGCTACACCTTC. Translating it yields CASRGRLYGYTF. This chain connects TRBV4-2 to TRBJ1-2; D remains unclear. The CDR3 has 12 amino acids. Germline lookup yields CDR1 LGHNA and CDR2 YNFKEQ. V lost 6 bases to trimming and J lost 5 bases, with 10 bases between them.

This clone appeared a few times. The CDR3 sequence is CAWSVQGYGYTF. The CDR3 DNA sequence: TGTGCCTGGAGTGTACAAGGCTATGGCTACACCTTC. V usage is TRBV30 and J usage is TRBJ1-2, with unresolved D. V was shortened by 0 bases and J by 4 bases, with 6 bases between the two germline ends. CDR3 length equals 12 residues. Per germline, CDR1 GTSNPN and CDR2 SVGIG (reference sequence).

The sample holds a few counts of this clone. V is TRBV30 and J is TRBJ2-7, with D maybe TRBD2 (6 bases). The CDR3 runs 11 residues. Germline values: CDR1 GTSNPN, CDR2 SVGIG (reference sequence). Trimming removed 5 bases from V and 4 bases from J, with 9 bases in between. DNA for the CDR3: TGTGCCTGGTCTGGAGGGTACGAGCAGTACTTC. As protein: CAWSGGYEQYF.

The chain uses TRBV11-2 and TRBJ2-1, with a possible D match to TRBD2 (6 bases). V was clipped by 10 bases and J by 10 bases, with 14 bases between them. Looked up from germline, CDR1 is SGHAT and CDR2 is FQNNGV. The CDR3 consists of 11 residues. The CDR3 DNA is TGTGCCATTAACCGGGGACTGGAGCAGTTCTTC. Translating it yields CAINRGLEQFF.

This clone was counted a few times. V is TRBV7-3 and J is TRBJ2-3; 9 bases match TRBD1. Germline V gene lookup returns CDR1 SGHTA and CDR2 FQGTGA. J was trimmed by 4 bases and V by 3 bases; bases with no gene match: 2. This CDR3 spans 14 amino acids. Written as DNA, the CDR3 is TGTGCCAGCAGCTTGACAGGGGGATCAGATACGCAGTATTTT. This sequence encodes CASSLTGGSDTQYF.

CDR3 DNA: TGTGCCAGCAGTGACAGCTATAATTCACCCCTCCACTTT. Its protein is CASSDSYNSPLHF. J is TRBJ1-6 and V is TRBV25-1; D ambiguous. This CDR3 contains 13 residues. Trimming shortened V by 3 bases and J by 3 bases, and 3 bases separated the two germline ends. From germline, CDR1 is MGHDK and CDR2 SYGVNS.

V and J are TRBV7-9 and TRBJ1-4; D is uncertain. Germline values: CDR1 SEHNR, CDR2 FQNEAQ (reference sequence). Trimming pared 5 bases from V and 8 bases from J, leaving 9 bases between. The CDR3 is made up of 12 amino acids. The CDR3 reads CASSRELEKLFF. DNA of the CDR3: TGTGCCAGCAGCCGGGAGCTGGAAAAACTGTTTTTT.

This chain links TRBV27 with TRBJ2-1; maybe TRBD1 (5 bases). The CDR3 covers 14 residues. Germline V gene lookup returns CDR1 MNHEY and CDR2 SMNVEV (reference sequence). V was trimmed by 7 bases and J by 6 bases, leaving 16 bases between them. CDR3 DNA sequence: TGTGCCAGCAAACCCCCTGCCCAGGGCAATGAGCAGTTCTTC. Translated: CASKPPAQGNEQFF.

This clone came up a few times. The chain couples TRBV27 to TRBJ2-3; D is unresolved. The CDR3 consists of 14 residues. The germline V gene has CDR1 MNHEY and CDR2 SMNVEV (reference sequence). With 8 bases removed from V and 0 bases from J, the gap between germline ends came to 12 bases. In DNA, the CDR3 is TGTGCCAGCGCGTCACAAGCTAGCACAGATACGCAGTATTTT. It specifies CASASQASTDTQYF.

This clone has just one count. The chain links TRBV7-9 to TRBJ2-7; the match to TRBD1 covers 9 bases. With 5 bases clipped from V and 5 bases from J, the junction kept 7 bases outside the gene matches. The CDR3 sequence is 14 residues long. Germline CDR1 reads SEHNR; CDR2 reads FQNEAQ (reference sequence). The CDR3 loop reads CASSPGTGINEQYF. CDR3 in DNA: TGTGCCAGCAGCCCCGGGACAGGGATTAACGAGCAGTACTTC.

This clone was observed a handful of times. The chain links TRBV5-1 to TRBJ2-2; possible D gene TRBD2, 5 bases. CDR3 length: 13 amino acids. V was shortened by 4 bases and J by 7 bases, with 11 bases between the two germline ends. CDR1 SGHRS and CDR2 YFSETQ come from the germline V gene. DNA for the CDR3: TGCGCCAGCAGCCCGGGAAGCGGCGGGGAGCTGTTTTTT. Translation gives CASSPGSGGELFF.

The table lists this clone with a few counts. J is TRBJ1-2 and V is TRBV7-9, with TRBD1 matching 9 bases. From germline, CDR1 is SEHNR and CDR2 FQNEAQ (reference sequence). This CDR3 is 13 amino acids long. V shed 10 bases, J shed 4 bases, and the junction held 7 bases outside the gene matches. CDR3 coding DNA: TGTGCCACCTCGGGACAGGGTGGCTATGGCTACACCTTC. It is translated as CATSGQGGYGYTF. The variable domain in full, with the rest retrieved from reference TRBV7-9 and TRBJ1-2, is DTGVSQNPRHKITKRGQNVTFRCDPISEHNRLYWYRQTLGQGPEFLTYFQNEAQLEKSRLLSDRFSAERPKGSFSTLEIQRTEQGDSAMYLCATSGQGGYGYTFGSGTRLTVV.

V gene TRBV6-6 combines with J gene TRBJ2-6, with D unclear. This CDR3 is 15 amino acids long. Trimming cost V 2 bases and J 2 bases, with 7 bases left between them. Germline V gene data show CDR1 as MNHNY and CDR2 as SVGAGI (reference sequence). The DNA of the CDR3 is TGTGCCAGCAGTTACGAAGGGACTGGGGCCAACGTCCTGACTTTC. Residues: CASSYEGTGANVLTF.

This clone was counted a few times. This chain links TRBV18 with TRBJ2-2, with 7 bases that match TRBD1. The germline V gene has CDR1 KGHSH and CDR2 LQKENI. Trimming at V came to 6 bases and at J to 4 bases, leaving 2 bases not matched to a gene. This CDR3 comprises 13 residues. The CDR3 protein is CASSRGSTGELFF. CDR3 sequence (DNA): TGTGCCAGCTCCAGGGGGAGCACCGGGGAGCTGTTTTTT.

The rearrangement joins TRBV7-2 to TRBJ2-3, with 8 positions matching TRBD2. The V gene end was trimmed by 0 bases and the J gene end by 4 bases; junction bases not matched to a gene: 3. The V gene's germline CDR1 is SGHTA and CDR2 FQGNSA. The CDR3 loop spans 15 amino acids. The DNA for the CDR3 is TGTGCCAGCAGCTTAGCCGGGACTAGGGCAGATACGCAGTATTTT. Residues: CASSLAGTRADTQYF.

V gene TRBV29-1 combines with J gene TRBJ1-2; 8 bases are a match to TRBD1. The V gene end was trimmed by 4 bases and the J gene end by 4 bases; junction bases not matched to a gene: 5. Germline lookup yields CDR1 SQVTM and CDR2 ANQGSEA. The CDR3 is 13 residues long. DNA for the CDR3: TGCAGCGTTGTGGACAGGGAGGGCTATGGCTACACCTTC. Translation: CSVVDREGYGYTF.

This chain joins TRBV25-1 and TRBJ2-2; D tentatively reads TRBD1 or TRBD2 (6 bases each). The CDR3 length is 14 residues. Germline V lookup: CDR1 MGHDK, CDR2 SYGVNS. V lost 8 bases and J lost 1, with 11 bases in between. The CDR3, as DNA: TGTGCCAGCGCGGGACATCAGAACACCGGGGAGCTGTTTTTT. This codes for CASAGHQNTGELFF.

V and J are TRBV19 and TRBJ1-5; D is uncertain. This CDR3 spans 17 amino acids. Germline CDR1 LNHDA, CDR2 SQIVND (reference sequence). The V and J ends lost 1 base and 3 bases respectively, with 16 bases between them. The CDR3 sequence is CASSIGGYVSPNQPQHF. The CDR3 coding sequence is TGTGCCAGTAGTATAGGGGGATATGTATCTCCCAATCAGCCCCAGCATTTT.